One TCR beta chain is described in this entry. Its matching antigen is unknown. These data belong to a study of cytomegalovirus exposure and HLA in healthy donors. Regarding the study as a whole: In a later analysis, TCR beta V- and J-gene trimming showed a link to a missense DCLRE1C variant. It was reported that the classifier diagnosed cytomegalovirus status with high specificity and sensitivity in both the original and validation cohorts. Some V segments could not be told apart, so they were left out, TRBV6-2 and TRBV6-3 among them. In a later analysis, HLA-C alleles had the fewest associated TCRs, DRB1 alleles the most.

60 Vbeta and 13 Jbeta primers were used in PCR. Clones were sequenced by immunoSEQ multiplex PCR, and TCRdb holds only the in-frame ones, with some missing. The sample has 150,000 to 180,000 clones; roughly 84% are singletons. With 0 bases removed from V and 0 bases from J, the gap between germline ends came to 6 bases. The CDR3 consists of 15 residues. Per germline, CDR1 WSHSY and CDR2 SAAADI. The chain employs TRBV10-2 and TRBJ1-3; D gene uncertain. Specimen: PBMCs. This TCR was recovered from a woman under 30 in good health and CMV-seronegative. The CDR3 coding sequence is TGCGCCAGCAGTGAGTCCGCGGCCTCTGGAAACACCATATATTTT. This translates into CASSESAASGNTIYF.